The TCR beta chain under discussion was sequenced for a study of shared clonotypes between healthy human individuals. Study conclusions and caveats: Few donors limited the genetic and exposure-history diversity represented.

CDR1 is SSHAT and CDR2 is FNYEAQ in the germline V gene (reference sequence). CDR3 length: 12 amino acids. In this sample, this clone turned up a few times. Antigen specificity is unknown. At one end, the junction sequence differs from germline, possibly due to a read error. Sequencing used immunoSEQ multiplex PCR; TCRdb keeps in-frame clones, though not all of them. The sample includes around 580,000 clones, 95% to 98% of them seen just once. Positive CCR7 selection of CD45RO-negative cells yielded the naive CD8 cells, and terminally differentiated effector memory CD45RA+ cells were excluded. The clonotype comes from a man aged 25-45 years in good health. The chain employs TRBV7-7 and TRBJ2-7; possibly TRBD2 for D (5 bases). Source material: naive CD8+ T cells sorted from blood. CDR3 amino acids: CASSLPGGEQYF. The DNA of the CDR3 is TGTGCTAGCAGCTTGCCCGGAGGCGAGCAGTACTTC.